This T cell receptor (beta chain) was documented in a study of beta chain features in type 1 diabetes. General study findings and limits: Type 1 diabetes patients had TCRB CDR3s that were shorter (moderately but significantly so) in all four CD4+ subsets.

The investigators reverse transcribed all of the isolated RNA, so they sequenced expressed TCRB transcripts. TCRdb's table, derived via immunoSEQ multiplex PCR, lists solely in-frame clones and lacks some. The sample has approximately 130,000 clones; approximately 15% are singletons. This clone has a count of ten or more. The antigen remains undetermined. The CDR3 spans 14 residues. Trimming stripped 2 bases from V and 3 bases from J, with 11 bases between. CDR1 GTSNPN and CDR2 SVGIG come from the germline V gene (reference sequence). The sequenced material came from central memory CD4+ T cells from blood. The sequence was obtained from a man aged 18 to 30 with type 1 diabetes. The chain employs TRBV30 and TRBJ1-5, with D hard to call. DNA for the CDR3: TGTGCCTGGAGTCGAACAGACTACAATCAGCCCCAGCATTTT. It translates to CAWSRTDYNQPQHF. The complete variable domain, with remaining parts taken from reference TRBV30 and TRBJ1-5, reads SQTIHQWPATLVQPVGSPLSLECTVEGTSNPNLYWYRQAAGRGLQLLFYSVGIGQISSEVPQNLSASRPQDRQFILSSKKLLLSDSGFYLCAWSRTDYNQPQHFGDGTRLSIL.